These T cell receptor beta chains were read from a single sample in a study of control samples from healthy donors and cancer patients. The assay was immunoSEQ multiplex PCR, and TCRdb's table has in-frame clones only and misses some. The table lists 55,000 to 75,000 clones, approximately 87% of them singletons. Sequenced input: PBMCs. The receptors were sampled from a woman aged 45-65 years with head and neck cancer. Both conserved end residues are part of each CDR3. D genes are given only for firm matches.

j_gene: TRBJ2-4
v_gene: TRBV21-1
d_gene: NA
len: 16
CDR3nt: TGTGCCAGCACCAAAGGGGACAGGGATTCCAAAAACATTCAGTACTTC
CDR3aa: CASTKGDRDSKNIQYF

j_gene: TRBJ1-6
v_gene: TRBV5-1
d_gene: NA
len: 14
CDR3nt: TGCGCCAGCAGCTTTACCTCAGATAATTCACCCCTCCACTTT
CDR3aa: CASSFTSDNSPLHF

j_gene: TRBJ2-1
v_gene: TRBV9
d_gene: TRBD2
len: 15
CDR3nt: TGTGCCAGCAGCCCCCGCGGGGGGGCGTACAATGAGCAGTTCTTC
CDR3aa: CASSPRGGAYNEQFF

j_gene: TRBJ1-1
v_gene: TRBV28
d_gene: NA
len: 13
CDR3nt: TGTGCCAGCAGTTTACCGGTATTGCCTGAAGCTTTCTTT
CDR3aa: CASSLPVLPEAFF

j_gene: TRBJ2-7
v_gene: TRBV5-5
d_gene: TRBD1
len: 17
CDR3nt: TGTGCCAGCAGCCCGACCCTTACAGGGGCTAGCTCCTACGAGCAGTACTTC
CDR3aa: CASSPTLTGASSYEQYF

j_gene: TRBJ1-2
v_gene: TRBV9
d_gene: NA
len: 18
CDR3nt: TGTGCCAGCAGCGTAGGAGGTGAAGGGGCCCTCTACAACTATGGCTACACCTTC
CDR3aa: CASSVGGEGALYNYGYTF

j_gene: TRBJ1-1
v_gene: TRBV6-5
d_gene: NA
len: 14
CDR3nt: TGTGCCAGCAGTCGGAACAGGGCGAACACTGAAGCTTTCTTT
CDR3aa: CASSRNRANTEAFF

j_gene: TRBJ1-5
v_gene: TRBV20-1
d_gene: NA
len: 12
CDR3nt: TGCAGTGCTAGTCAAGGGGACCAGCCCCAGCATTTT
CDR3aa: CSASQGDQPQHF

j_gene: TRBJ2-7
v_gene: TRBV6-1
d_gene: TRBD1
len: 14
CDR3nt: TGTGCCAGCAGTTTACCAGGGACAGCCTACGAGCAGTACTTC
CDR3aa: CASSLPGTAYEQYF

j_gene: TRBJ2-3
v_gene: TRBV11-2
d_gene: NA
len: 15
CDR3nt: TGTGCCAGCAGCTTAGGACTACCGGCCACAGATACGCAGTATTTT
CDR3aa: CASSLGLPATDTQYF

j_gene: TRBJ1-1
v_gene: TRBV6-1
d_gene: TRBD1
len: 15
CDR3nt: TGTGCCAGCAGTGAAGATCCCCCAGGACAGGGGCAAGCTTTCTTT
CDR3aa: CASSEDPPGQGQAFF

j_gene: TRBJ1-2
v_gene: TRBV11-2
d_gene: NA
len: 13
CDR3nt: TGTGCCAGCAGCCTAAATCCCAGGGGAGGCTACACCTTC
CDR3aa: CASSLNPRGGYTF

j_gene: TRBJ2-3
v_gene: TRBV20-1
d_gene: NA
len: 11
CDR3nt: TGCAGTGTGGGGGATTTGGATACGCAGTATTTT
CDR3aa: CSVGDLDTQYF